This T cell receptor (beta chain) derives from a study of identical twins (dated by TCRdb to the mid-2010s). Regarding the study in general: TCR alpha and beta repertoires from monozygotic twins, unrelated adults of various ages and cord blood were deep-sequenced to test whether fetal clonotypes persist. Replicate twin experiments were performed at different times using different library preparation protocols to rule out contamination. General conclusions and limits of the study: Abundant cord blood beta clonotypes had fewer insertions, young adult naive repertoires showed a similar but weaker trend, and memory repertoires showed no such trend. Compared with coincidental sharing between unrelated individuals, out-of-frame TCR alpha sequences shared between twins showed an excess of sequences with low generation probability. Zero-insertion analyses could be partly confounded by invariant T cells such as MAIT and iNKT, though diverse VJ usage argued against such confounding for most clonotypes. Recombination models systematically underestimated out-of-frame TCR alpha sharing in monozygotic twins but agreed with sharing between unrelated individuals. Because the same donors could not be followed over many years, the conclusions depended on cross-sectional statistical analysis. A weaker excess of twin sharing was found in beta out-of-frame sequences because the signal-to-noise ratio was lowered by fewer shared sequences.

Every donor in the study was a healthy Caucasian. Three pairs of female monozygotic twins, all aged 18 to 29 years, made up the twin cohort. Positive isolation kits from Invitrogen were used to isolate the CD4+ and CD8+ T cell populations. The CDR3, cysteine through phenylalanine, is 16 amino acids long. This entry keeps only the CDR3 DNA: 48 bases, framed from base 1. V lost 6 bases and J lost 0 bases; the stretch between them is 15 bases long. Per the germline V gene, ENHRY is the CDR1 and SYGVKD is the CDR2. This clonotype was recorded at least ten times. The antigen this receptor binds is unknown. Base qualities are not provided; no much larger clone lies one nucleotide away. To prepare the library, 5' RACE was applied. Sequencing was carried out with an Illumina HiSeq 2000. A universal primer binding site was added through template switching, and the final cDNA carried a unique molecular identifier so that TCR cDNA molecules could be counted accurately. Specific primers in the conserved constant-segment region were used to synthesize first-strand cDNA for TCR alpha and beta chains. Each cDNA library was double barcoded, with a SMART-Mk sample barcode plus Illumina barcodes, to control for contamination. TruSeq adapter sequences along with Illumina sample barcodes were introduced in two successive PCR steps. The Illumina HiSeq platform was used with custom primers to sequence TCR alpha and beta cDNA libraries. Concerning the study's data processing: MiGEC was used to process raw reads and extract unique molecular identifiers, and MiXCR was used to find CDR3 positions. For each individual, recombination models were inferred using an EM algorithm with the repgenHMM and IGoR tools. Shared clonotypes were analyzed with the tcR package in R, and sharing was normalized by the product of cloneset sizes. Out-of-frame nonproductive sequences were analyzed to study raw recombination free of thymic and clonal selection effects. TCRdb itself trimmed the public reads at Q25 with fastp, ran MiXCR and retained productive beta chains. Rows are combined by CDR3 protein, so each entry shows the most common genes and DNA. TCRdb's processing, not the authors' own work, is the source of the V and J calls. The sample contains approximately 350,000 distinct CDR3 sequences, 9% to 15% of them found a single time. About 7% of the sample rests with the top ten.

In addition, the sample was reused for a study of yellow fever vaccine responses in identical twins. The second paper further reports: According to the authors, the vaccine-induced T cell response in identical twins seemed to be partly convergent and partly specific to each individual. In identical twins, the study followed T cell clones that responded to the vaccine with precision.

This sequence uses TRBV10-3 and TRBJ2-1; no D gene call is confident. The source is a woman younger than 30 in good health. The specimen was CD8+ T cells sorted from blood. The bases read TGTGCCATCAGGCGCTCTACCTTCGGCTCCTACAATGAGCAGTTCTTC. This yields the protein CAIRRSTFGSYNEQFF.